These 17 T cell receptor beta chains were sequenced from one sample in a study of identical twins. One entry per CDR3 protein results from TCRdb running MiXCR on the 5' RACE reads. The sample carries more than 650,000 distinct CDR3 sequences, around 5.7% recorded once. Sequencing input: naive T cells sorted from blood. These receptor sequences come from a man between 18 and 29 years old in good health.

The chain has TRBV7-8 and TRBJ2-7; TRBD2 agrees at 7 bases. The CDR3 is made up of 14 amino acids. Germline V gene data show CDR1 as SGHVS and CDR2 as FQNEAQ. With 5 bases clipped from V and 0 bases from J, the junction kept 4 bases outside the gene matches. The CDR3 coding sequence is TGTGCCAGCAGCATGGGGGGGATCTCCTACGAGCAGTACGTC. Its translation is CASSMGGISYEQYV.

The genes are TRBV6-5 and TRBJ2-7; TRBD1 matches 7 bases. The length of the CDR3 is 17 residues. With V trimmed by 0 bases and J by 2 bases, 10 bases remained unmatched. Germline loops: CDR1 MNHEY, CDR2 SVGAGI. The CDR3 protein is CASSYSNSDRFTYEQYF. The CDR3 region has the DNA TGTGCCAGCAGTTACTCGAATTCGGACAGGTTCACCTACGAGCAGTACTTC.

This clonotype was counted at least ten times. The chain recombines TRBV12-3 or TRBV12-4 with TRBJ1-1, with D unresolved. V was trimmed by 5 bases and J by 0 bases, leaving 4 bases between them. The CDR3 contains 12 residues. For the CDR3, the DNA is TGTGCCAGCAGTGAGCTGAACACTGAAGCTTTCTTT. This translates into CASSELNTEAFF.

For this clonotype: A single base separates this from a much larger clone, so it may be a read error. The chain links TRBV2 to TRBJ2-3, with D perhaps matching TRBD2 (5 bases). From germline, CDR1 is SNHLY and CDR2 FYNNEI. Trimming left V 7 bases short and J 5 bases short, with 22 bases between. This CDR3 contains 16 residues. CDR3 region: CASTREGLPAIDTQYF. In DNA, the CDR3 is TGTGCCAGCACCCGAGAGGGCCTCCCGGCGATAGATACGCAGTATTTT. The variable domain in full, with the rest retrieved from reference TRBV2 and TRBJ2-3, is EPEVTQTPSHQVTQMGQEVILRCVPISNHLYFYWYRQILGQKVEFLVSFYNNEISEKSEIFDDQFSVERPDGSNFTLKIRSTKLEDSAMYFCASTREGLPAIDTQYFGPGTRLTVL.

This clonotype has at least ten counts. The rearrangement joins TRBV12-3 or TRBV12-4 to TRBJ1-1; D gene uncertain. The CDR3 spans 18 residues. Trimming took 6 bases from V and 0 from J, leaving 23 bases between them. CDR3 sequence reads: CASSPDLWSHPMNTEAFF. The CDR3 region has the DNA TGTGCCAGCAGCCCAGATTTATGGTCACACCCCATGAACACTGAAGCTTTCTTT.

This clonotype has ten or more counts. DNA for the CDR3: TGCAGCGTTGAAGGGGGCGAAAGAACAGATACGCAGTATTTT. Encoded protein: CSVEGGERTDTQYF. The chain employs TRBV29-1 and TRBJ2-3, with D possibly matching TRBD1 (5 bases). The CDR3 is made up of 14 amino acids. Between the trimmed V and J ends, which lost 1 base and 3 bases, there was a span of 11 bases. Germline V gene lookup returns CDR1 SQVTM and CDR2 ANQGSEA.

The chain carries TRBV7-9 and TRBJ2-1; TRBD1 matches 8 bases. CDR1 is SEHNR, CDR2 FQNEAQ, per germline (reference sequence). V trimming: 5 bases; J trimming: 6 bases; junction bases outside the gene matches: 6. The CDR3 spans 14 residues. In DNA form, the CDR3 reads TGTGCCAGCAGCATTCCGACAGGGGTCAATGAGCAGTTCTTC. Its translation: CASSIPTGVNEQFF.

This clonotype showed up just a few times. The chain employs TRBV30 and TRBJ2-1; 7 bases map to TRBD1. The V and J ends lost 4 bases and 15 bases, in that order; junction bases with no gene match: 15. In germline, CDR1 is GTSNPN, CDR2 SVGIG (reference sequence). The CDR3 spans 13 residues. CDR3 in amino acids: CAWTLQGSGLRFF. The DNA for the CDR3 is TGTGCCTGGACCCTACAGGGGAGCGGACTTCGGTTCTTC.

This clonotype was detected a few times. The chain links TRBV6-1 to TRBJ2-1; the match to TRBD2 covers 13 bases. This CDR3 comprises 17 residues. Germline CDR1 and CDR2: MNHNS and SASEGT. J gave up 0 bases and V 5 bases, and 4 bases lay outside the gene matches. CDR3 bases: TGTGCCAGCAGTCCGACTAGCGGGAGGCACTCCTACAATGAGCAGTTCTTC. Protein: CASSPTSGRHSYNEQFF.

This clonotype was observed a handful of times. The chain joins TRBV7-2 to TRBJ2-5; perhaps TRBD2 as D (5 bases). The CDR3 has 15 amino acids. The V end lost 1 base, the J end lost 5 bases, and 14 bases lay between the germline ends. Looked up from germline, CDR1 is SGHTA and CDR2 is FQGNSA. Here the CDR3 DNA reads TGTGCCAGCAGCTTAGGAAGCGGTAGATATGAGACCCAGTACTTC. This sequence encodes CASSLGSGRYETQYF.

Turning to this clonotype: A much larger clone is a single base away; this may be a read error. The chain is built from TRBV5-1 and TRBJ2-3, with 10 bases matching TRBD2. This CDR3 region has 18 residues. Germline-derived CDR1 and CDR2 are SGHRS and YFSETQ. The DNA for the CDR3 is TGCGCCAGCAGCTTGGAGGCTAGCGGGAGAACTAGCACATATACGCAGTATTTT. Its protein product is CASSLEASGRTSTYTQYF.

The chain is built from TRBV5-1 and TRBJ2-1; the match to TRBD1 covers 7 bases. The V gene's germline CDR1 is SGHRS and CDR2 YFSETQ. The V segment lost 0 bases and the J segment 6 bases; nucleotides outside the gene matches: 12. The CDR3 length is 17 residues. The CDR3 DNA reads TGCGCCAGCAGCTTGGTTTTAAGGGACAGTTTACGCAATGAGCAGTTCTTC. Amino acid sequence: CASSLVLRDSLRNEQFF. Full variable domain (remainder filled in from reference TRBV5-1 and TRBJ2-1): KAGVTQTPRYLIKTRGQQVTLSCSPISGHRSVSWYQQTPGQGLQFLFEYFSETQRNKGNFPGRFSGRQFSNSRSEMNVSTLELGDSALYLCASSLVLRDSLRNEQFFGPGTRLTVL.

The V and J genes are TRBV19 and TRBJ2-2; TRBD2 aligns across 13 bases. V gave up 3 bases and J gave up 4 bases; unmatched junction bases: 2. Looked up from germline, CDR1 is LNHDA and CDR2 is SQIVND (reference sequence). This CDR3 spans 16 amino acids. The CDR3, as DNA: TGTGCCAGTAGTATTGGACTAGCGGGGGCCACCGGGGAGCTGTTTTTT. Protein product: CASSIGLAGATGELFF.

This clonotype was recorded at least ten times. The rearrangement joins TRBV4-2 to TRBJ2-5; possibly TRBD1 or TRBD2 for D (6 bases each). This CDR3 spans 14 amino acids. Germline loops: CDR1 LGHNA, CDR2 YNFKEQ. Trimming removed 3 bases at V and 5 bases at J, with 13 bases between. The CDR3 nucleotides read TGTGCCAGCAGCCACCCCGGAGGGGGGGAGACCCAGTACTTC. Translating gives CASSHPGGGETQYF.

The rearrangement uses TRBV11-2 and TRBJ2-7; 7 bases align to TRBD2. CDR1 and CDR2 from the germline V gene are SGHAT and FQNNGV. The CDR3 consists of 13 residues. V gave up 5 bases and J gave up 7 bases; unmatched junction bases: 8. This CDR3 reads CASSLGLEGEQYV. The CDR3 DNA reads TGTGCCAGCAGCCTAGGACTAGAAGGGGAGCAGTACGTC.

Many counts were recorded for this clonotype. V and J are TRBV12-3 or TRBV12-4 and TRBJ1-2; no clear D. V lost 2 bases to trimming and J lost 6 bases, with 16 bases between them. There are 15 residues in the CDR3. Written as DNA, the CDR3 is TGTGCCAGCAGTTTACTTAAGGAGGGTGGGAATGGCTACACCTTC. Protein product: CASSLLKEGGNGYTF.

This clonotype was counted at least ten times. The chain links TRBV6-5 to TRBJ2-1, with a possible D match to TRBD1 (5 bases). V lost 2 bases to trimming and J lost 5 bases, with 7 bases between them. The CDR3 is 13 amino acids. Germline values: CDR1 MNHEY, CDR2 SVGAGI. The CDR3 loop reads CASSYDRNNEQFF. The DNA of the CDR3 is TGTGCCAGCAGTTACGACAGAAACAATGAGCAGTTCTTC.